A selection of T cell receptor beta chains follows, all from one sample in a study of T cell repertoires in cytomegalovirus infection. TCRdb independently ran MiXCR on the reads; one entry per CDR3 protein. The top ten hold under 15% of the sample, which has 650,000 to 900,000 distinct CDR3 sequences, about 28% seen once. Their antigens remain unidentified. The input for sequencing was cultured CD8+ T cells from PBMCs, taken from culture after CMV antigen stimulation. All receptors come from a human donor in good health (CMV status not recorded). Some clones in this sample may be carry-over from other donors' samples. The CDR3 runs from the conserved cysteine through the conserved F or W. D genes are given only for firm matches. Size is omitted from some rows. Given values are once, few, many or a class for expanded clones.

D gene,J gene,clone size,V gene,CDR3 DNA,CDR3 protein
.,TRBJ1-2,few,TRBV7-6,TGTGCCAGCAGCTTAGCAGGGGCTCGGGGCTACACCTTC,CASSLAGARGYTF
TRBD1,TRBJ1-6,.,TRBV12-3/TRBV12-4,TGTGCCAGCAGTCGGGGACAGAGGGATTCACCCCTCCACTTT,CASSRGQRDSPLHF
.,TRBJ1-1,few,TRBV19,TGTGCCAGTAGTATAGAGGCAGGGCGGCCTGAAGCTTTCTTT,CASSIEAGRPEAFF
TRBD1,TRBJ1-5,.,TRBV27,TGTGCCAGCAGTTTCGGACAGGCGGGACAGCCCCAGCATTTT,CASSFGQAGQPQHF
.,TRBJ2-1,.,TRBV4-1,TGCGCCAGCAGCCTCACCCGGGACTCATACAATGAGCAGTTCTTC,CASSLTRDSYNEQFF
TRBD1,TRBJ2-5,.,TRBV15,TGTGCCACCAGCAGAGGGGCCCAGGGGGCTGGGGAGACCCAGTACTTC,CATSRGAQGAGETQYF
.,TRBJ2-5,many,TRBV7-6,TGTGCCAGCAGTCTCGGCGCGGGTGAAGAGACCCAGTACTTC,CASSLGAGEETQYF
.,TRBJ2-7,few,TRBV28,TGTGCCAGCAGTTCCCTCAGTTTGGGGGACTACGAGCAGTACTTC,CASSSLSLGDYEQYF
TRBD1,TRBJ1-6,.,TRBV9,TGTGCCAGCAGCGCGGGGACAGGGTCTTCGGATGTCCACTTT,CASSAGTGSSDVHF
.,TRBJ2-2,few,TRBV19,TGTGCCAGTAGACGGGTGACCGGGGAGCTGTTTTTT,CASRRVTGELFF
TRBD1,TRBJ1-2,.,TRBV12-3/TRBV12-4,TGTGCCAGCAGTACACCCGGGACAGGGAGAGGCTACACCTTC,CASSTPGTGRGYTF
TRBD1,TRBJ2-3,.,TRBV4-1,TGCGCCAGCAGCCAAGAAGGGACAGCTAGCACAGATACGCAGTATTTT,CASSQEGTASTDTQYF
.,TRBJ1-5,.,TRBV29-1,TGCAGCGTCCCCGGGACTGAAGCCGATCAGCCCCAGCATTTT,CSVPGTEADQPQHF
.,TRBJ2-2,.,TRBV7-3,TGTGCCAGCAACCCCTCTTTGGCCGGGGAGCTGTTTTTT,CASNPSLAGELFF
.,TRBJ1-5,.,TRBV7-9,TGTGCCAGCAGCACCACAGGGCCGCCCCAGCATTTT,CASSTTGPPQHF
TRBD2,TRBJ2-2,.,TRBV6-8,TGTGCCAGCAGAAGGACTAGCTATGACACCGGGGAGCTGTTTTTT,CASRRTSYDTGELFF
.,TRBJ1-1,.,TRBV10-3,TGTGCCATCAGTGAGTCGACCCAAGGGGCGAACACTGAAGCTTTCTTT,CAISESTQGANTEAFF
.,TRBJ2-1,.,TRBV9,TGTGCCAGCAGCCCCGAAGGAGGGGGCGCCTACAATGAGCAGTTCTTC,CASSPEGGGAYNEQFF
TRBD1,TRBJ1-5,.,TRBV24-1,TGTGCCACCAGTGATTCCCGGGACAGCGATAGCAATCAGCCCCAGCATTTT,CATSDSRDSDSNQPQHF
.,TRBJ1-2,.,TRBV20-1,TGCAGTGCGCCCGACAGGCAGAACTATGGCTACACCTTC,CSAPDRQNYGYTF
.,TRBJ1-5,once,TRBV6-6,TGTGCCAGCAGTTACCCTGGACGTCCCCAGCATTTT,CASSYPGRPQHF
TRBD1,TRBJ2-3,.,TRBV7-9,TGTGCCAGCAGCTCGGACAGGACTAGCACAGATACGCAGTATTTT,CASSSDRTSTDTQYF
TRBD1,TRBJ2-2,.,TRBV6-5,TGTGCCAGCAGGCAGGGACAGCTGAACACCGGGGAGCTGTTTTTT,CASRQGQLNTGELFF
.,TRBJ2-1,.,TRBV20-1,TGCAGTGCTAGAGATTGGGGGGCGCAGAACAATGAGCAGTTCTTC,CSARDWGAQNNEQFF
TRBD1,TRBJ1-1,few,TRBV4-1,TGCGCCAGCAGCCCTTACAGGGGGCAGAACACTGAAGCTTTCTTT,CASSPYRGQNTEAFF